The source of this TCR beta chain is a study of cytomegalovirus exposure and HLA in healthy donors. Losses at the gene ends were 0 bases for V and 8 bases for J; bases not matched to a gene: 9. The CDR3 is 14 residues long. Germline CDR1 reads GTSNPN; CDR2 reads SVGIG (reference sequence). Vbeta (60) and Jbeta (13) primers were used in the PCR. Here immunoSEQ multiplex PCR was the method, and the copy in TCRdb shows in-frame clones only, minus some. This table has 70,000 to 80,000 clones, 82% appearing once. The source is a man younger than 35 in good health and CMV-seronegative. This chain links TRBV30 with TRBJ1-2; 7 bases agree with TRBD1. The sample was PBMCs. The CDR3: CAWSVLDRTGGYTF. CDR3 bases: TGTGCCTGGAGTGTACTAGACCGGACAGGCGGCTACACCTTC.